Sequencing of this T cell receptor beta chain was carried out in a study of T cell responses to AZD1222 COVID-19 vaccine. In its sample, this clone was seen once. Its antigen is still unknown. Study findings and constraints: Donor demographics were predominantly white British with a female majority; clonal diversity may be underestimated. Close to half of all spike-specific TCRs reportedly target regions of the variants that are unmutated. Recipients of AZD1222 seropositive at baseline numbered only 6 or 7.

The CDR3 spans 11 residues. V lost 5 bases, J lost 8 bases, and 9 bases lay in between. Germline-derived CDR1 and CDR2 are SNHLY and FYNNEI. The protocol was immunoSEQ multiplex PCR, while the TCRdb copy is restricted to in-frame clones and leaves out a portion. There are 95,000 to 150,000 clones in the sample; less than 95% occur only once, and roughly 5.7% lies in the top ten. The material was peripheral blood, obtained on day 0 of AZD1222 vaccination. The rearrangement joins TRBV2 to TRBJ1-1; D uncertain. This receptor was identified in an adult in good health. In nucleotides, the CDR3 is TGTGCCAGCAGTTACAGCGTAGAAGCTTTCTTT. Translation: CASSYSVEAFF.